This T cell receptor beta chain was found in a study of identical twins. MiXCR was run by TCRdb on the 5' RACE reads, yielding one entry per CDR3 protein. The table includes fewer than 550,000 distinct CDR3 sequences, 15% detected once. The germline V gene has CDR1 DFQATT and CDR2 SNEGSKA (reference sequence). CDR3 length: 14 residues. V gave up 5 bases and J gave up 4 bases; unmatched junction bases: 10. These data were also filed under a second study, of yellow fever vaccine responses in identical twins.

The sample was CD4+ T cells sorted from blood. This receptor was taken from a woman under 30 in good health. V usage is TRBV20-1 and J usage is TRBJ1-2, with 7 bases identical to TRBD1. Here the CDR3 DNA reads TGCAGTGCTTCTGCGACAGGGACCTCCTATGGCTACACCTTC. This codes for CSASATGTSYGYTF.